A single sample gave rise to the 8 T cell receptor beta chains below, sequenced in a study of blood T cell repertoires in COVID-19. Profiled with immunoSEQ multiplex PCR; TCRdb holds only in-frame clones, not every one. The data hold over 11,000 clones, with approximately 88% observed a single time. The sample was peripheral blood. The receptors derive from a human donor in a cohort sampled during active COVID-19.

This chain joins TRBV19 and TRBJ2-1, with unresolved D. CDR1 and CDR2 from the germline V gene are LNHDA and SQIVND (reference sequence). There are 14 residues in the CDR3. The V end lost 4 bases, the J end lost 0 bases, and 7 bases lay between the germline ends. The CDR3 sequence is CASSRQDSYNEQFF. In nucleotides, the CDR3 is TGTGCCAGTAGTAGACAAGACTCCTACAATGAGCAGTTCTTC.

V usage is TRBV19 and J usage is TRBJ1-1, with TRBD1 identical over 8 bases. Germline CDR1 is LNHDA and CDR2 is SQIVND (reference sequence). The CDR3 is made up of 14 amino acids. The V and J ends lost 7 bases and 7 bases, in that order; junction bases with no gene match: 11. CDR3 protein: CASTPARGLGEAFF. The CDR3 DNA reads as TGTGCCAGTACCCCTGCCAGGGGGCTCGGTGAAGCTTTCTTT. Full variable domain (rest looked up from reference TRBV19 and TRBJ1-1): DGGITQSPKYLFRKEGQNVTLSCEQNLNHDAMYWYRQDPGQGLRLIYYSQIVNDFQKGDIAEGYSVSREKKESFPLTVTSAQKNPTAFYLCASTPARGLGEAFFGQGTRLTVV.

This rearrangement joins TRBV2 to TRBJ2-3, with D maybe TRBD2 (6 bases). V lost 6 bases and J 4 bases, leaving 14 bases between the germline ends. The CDR3 spans 14 residues. Germline lookup yields CDR1 SNHLY and CDR2 FYNNEI. CDR3 in amino acids: CASREEAGSDTQYF. Here the CDR3 DNA reads TGTGCCAGCAGGGAGGAAGCGGGCTCAGATACGCAGTATTTT.

This clone showed up just once. This chain connects TRBV6-5 to TRBJ2-2; 7 nucleotides match TRBD2. The CDR3 is 15 amino acids. V was clipped by 7 bases and J by 1 base; unmatched bases: 6. The germline gives CDR1 MNHEY, CDR2 SVGAGI. CDR3 DNA: TGTGCCAGCAAGTTCGCTAGCGGGAACACCGGGGAGCTGTTTTTT. Translation: CASKFASGNTGELFF.

This chain joins TRBV5-6 and TRBJ2-3; 11 nucleotides agree with TRBD2. The CDR3 is 19 residues long. The V and J ends lost 4 bases and 6 bases, in that order; junction bases with no gene match: 19. Per germline, CDR1 SGHDT and CDR2 YYEEEE. The CDR3 protein is CASSAMTSGVRYGSDTQYF. CDR3 DNA sequence: TGTGCCAGCAGCGCAATGACTAGCGGGGTTCGTTATGGCAGCGATACGCAGTATTTT.

The chain carries TRBV6-6 and TRBJ2-5; 8 nucleotides line up with TRBD2. The length of the CDR3 is 16 residues. Germline values: CDR1 MNHNY, CDR2 SVGAGI (reference sequence). Trimming removed 5 bases from V and 0 bases from J; junction bases left unmatched: 8. The CDR3 here is CASSTYRREDQETQYF. CDR3 coding DNA: TGTGCCAGCAGTACCTATCGGCGGGAGGACCAAGAGACCCAGTACTTC.

This chain uses TRBV5-4 with TRBJ2-5, with D possibly matching TRBD2 (6 bases). V lost 2 bases and J lost 5, with 19 bases in between. The CDR3 is 16 amino acids. The germline V gene encodes CDR1 SGHNT and CDR2 YYREEE (reference sequence). This chain's CDR3 is CASSFFPSEVKETQYF. CDR3 sequence (DNA): TGTGCCAGCAGCTTTTTCCCTAGCGAGGTGAAGGAGACCCAGTACTTC.

The chain employs TRBV29-1 and TRBJ2-1, with unresolved D. CDR1 and CDR2 from the germline V gene are SQVTM and ANQGSEA. Trimming stripped 7 bases from V and 0 bases from J, with 25 bases between. There are 18 residues in the CDR3. CDR3 protein: CSARITAAPQSSYNEQFF. CDR3 nucleotide sequence: TGCAGCGCTAGAATAACAGCCGCCCCCCAAAGCTCCTACAATGAGCAGTTCTTC.